These T cell receptor beta chains were read from a single sample in a study of cytomegalovirus exposure and HLA in healthy donors. The method was immunoSEQ multiplex PCR; TCRdb's version includes in-frame clones alone and lacks a portion of them. The repertoire has over 100,000 clones, approximately 80% of them found once; the top ten carry roughly 1.3%. The specimen sequenced was PBMCs. Receptors originate from a woman between 40 and 50 years old in good health and CMV-seronegative. CDR3s include the opening cysteine and the closing phenylalanine or tryptophan. Fields, in order: D gene, J gene, clone size, V gene, CDR3 protein, CDR3 DNA. D genes are given only for firm matches. For some rows the clone size is stated as once, few or many, or as a class when expanded; others skip it.

d_gene: NA
j_gene: TRBJ1-6
abundance: NA
v_gene: TRBV27
CDR3aa: CASSPDRPSYNSPLHF
CDR3nt: TGTGCCAGCAGTCCAGACAGACCCTCCTATAATTCACCCCTCCACTTT

d_gene: NA
j_gene: TRBJ2-3
abundance: NA
v_gene: TRBV6-5
CDR3aa: CASGKADSTDTQYF
CDR3nt: TGTGCCAGCGGGAAAGCGGACAGCACAGATACGCAGTATTTT

d_gene: TRBD1
j_gene: TRBJ2-7
abundance: few
v_gene: TRBV7-9
CDR3aa: CASSLPGQPYEQYF
CDR3nt: TGTGCCAGCAGCCTACCGGGACAGCCCTACGAGCAGTACTTC

d_gene: NA
j_gene: TRBJ1-2
abundance: few
v_gene: TRBV7-2
CDR3aa: CASSLGTLNYGYTF
CDR3nt: TGTGCCAGCAGCTTAGGAACTTTAAACTATGGCTACACCTTC

d_gene: NA
j_gene: TRBJ1-1
abundance: NA
v_gene: TRBV7-9
CDR3aa: CASSIRGTNTEAFF
CDR3nt: TGTGCCAGCAGCATAAGGGGTACGAACACTGAAGCTTTCTTT

d_gene: NA
j_gene: TRBJ1-1
abundance: few
v_gene: TRBV4-2
CDR3aa: CASSPRVGEGTEAFF
CDR3nt: TGTGCCAGCAGCCCGCGGGTAGGGGAGGGCACTGAAGCTTTCTTT

d_gene: NA
j_gene: TRBJ1-4
abundance: NA
v_gene: TRBV7-9
CDR3aa: CASSLGRGNEKLFF
CDR3nt: TGTGCCAGCAGCTTAGGAAGAGGGAATGAAAAACTGTTTTTT

d_gene: NA
j_gene: TRBJ2-6
abundance: NA
v_gene: TRBV5-1
CDR3aa: CASSPTGVTGANVLTF
CDR3nt: TGCGCCAGCAGCCCGACGGGGGTTACGGGGGCCAACGTCCTGACTTTC

d_gene: NA
j_gene: TRBJ1-5
abundance: NA
v_gene: TRBV19
CDR3aa: CASRSRGEGRNQPQHF
CDR3nt: TGTGCCAGCCGAAGTAGGGGGGAGGGGCGCAATCAGCCCCAGCATTTT

d_gene: NA
j_gene: TRBJ2-5
abundance: NA
v_gene: TRBV6-4
CDR3aa: CASSDSTQTGQETQYF
CDR3nt: TGTGCCAGCAGTGACTCGACCCAGACAGGCCAAGAGACCCAGTACTTC

d_gene: TRBD1
j_gene: TRBJ2-7
abundance: NA
v_gene: TRBV2
CDR3aa: CASRGQPFSYEQYF
CDR3nt: TGTGCCAGCAGGGGACAGCCCTTCTCCTACGAGCAGTACTTC

d_gene: NA
j_gene: TRBJ1-3
abundance: NA
v_gene: TRBV10-3
CDR3aa: CAIMTGFGNTIYF
CDR3nt: TGTGCCATCATGACAGGATTTGGGAACACCATATATTTT

d_gene: NA
j_gene: TRBJ1-1
abundance: NA
v_gene: TRBV19
CDR3aa: CASSIDSEAFF
CDR3nt: TGTGCCAGTAGTATAGACAGTGAAGCTTTCTTT

d_gene: TRBD1
j_gene: TRBJ1-5
abundance: once
v_gene: TRBV2
CDR3aa: CASNLGQGNQPQHF
CDR3nt: TGTGCCAGCAACCTGGGACAGGGCAATCAGCCCCAGCATTTT

d_gene: NA
j_gene: TRBJ1-6
abundance: NA
v_gene: TRBV28
CDR3aa: CASRRGSYNSPLHF
CDR3nt: TGTGCCAGCAGGCGGGGCTCCTATAATTCACCCCTCCACTTT

d_gene: TRBD2
j_gene: TRBJ2-3
abundance: few
v_gene: TRBV4-1
CDR3aa: CASSQESGLAGRDTQYF
CDR3nt: TGCGCCAGCAGCCAAGAGTCTGGCCTAGCGGGGAGAGATACGCAGTATTTT

d_gene: NA
j_gene: TRBJ1-6
abundance: NA
v_gene: TRBV2
CDR3aa: CASSDKLVGLPRDSPLHF
CDR3nt: TGTGCCAGCAGTGATAAGTTGGTGGGGCTACCTAGGGATTCACCCCTCCACTTT

d_gene: NA
j_gene: TRBJ1-1
abundance: NA
v_gene: TRBV7-2
CDR3aa: CASSFSQGTEAFF
CDR3nt: TGTGCCAGCAGCTTCTCACAGGGAACTGAAGCTTTCTTT

d_gene: TRBD1
j_gene: TRBJ1-1
abundance: NA
v_gene: TRBV29-1
CDR3aa: CSGDRVNTEAFF
CDR3nt: TGCAGCGGGGACAGGGTGAACACTGAAGCTTTCTTT

d_gene: NA
j_gene: TRBJ2-6
abundance: NA
v_gene: TRBV11-3
CDR3aa: CASSATGSGANVLTF
CDR3nt: TGTGCCAGCAGCGCCACAGGGTCTGGGGCCAACGTCCTGACTTTC